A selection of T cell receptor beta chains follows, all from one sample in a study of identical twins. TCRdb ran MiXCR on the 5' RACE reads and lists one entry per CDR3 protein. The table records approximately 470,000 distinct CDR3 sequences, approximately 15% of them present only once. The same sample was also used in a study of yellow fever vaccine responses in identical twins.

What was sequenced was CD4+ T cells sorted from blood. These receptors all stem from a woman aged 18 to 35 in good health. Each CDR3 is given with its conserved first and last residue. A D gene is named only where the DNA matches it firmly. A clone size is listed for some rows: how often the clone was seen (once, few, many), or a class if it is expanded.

CDR3: CASSPRPYEQYF
DNA: TGTGCCAGCAGCCCCAGACCCTACGAGCAGTACTTC
D: -
J: TRBJ2-7
V: TRBV3-1
size: -
length: 12

CDR3: CASSVGNRGQGNTIYF
DNA: TGTGCCAGCAGTGTCGGGAACAGGGGGCAAGGAAACACCATATATTTT
D: TRBD1
J: TRBJ1-3
V: TRBV2
size: few
length: 16

CDR3: CATSQGLAGPGGEQFF
DNA: TGTGCCACCAGCCAAGGACTAGCGGGGCCAGGGGGTGAGCAGTTCTTC
D: TRBD2
J: TRBJ2-1
V: TRBV15
size: -
length: 16

CDR3: CASSLKAGGTDTQYF
DNA: TGTGCCAGCAGTTTGAAAGCGGGGGGCACAGATACGCAGTATTTT
D: TRBD2
J: TRBJ2-3
V: TRBV28
size: -
length: 15

CDR3: CSARGGTSDEQYF
DNA: TGCAGTGCTAGAGGTGGGACTAGCGACGAGCAGTACTTC
D: TRBD2
J: TRBJ2-7
V: TRBV20-1
size: few
length: 13

CDR3: CASRPATNTEAFF
DNA: TGTGCCAGCAGACCGGCCACGAACACTGAAGCTTTCTTT
D: -
J: TRBJ1-1
V: TRBV12-3/TRBV12-4
size: -
length: 13

CDR3: CAISESGSRANTGELFF
DNA: TGTGCCATCAGTGAATCAGGAAGCCGCGCGAACACCGGGGAGCTGTTTTTT
D: -
J: TRBJ2-2
V: TRBV10-3
size: -
length: 17

CDR3: CSVGTGSYEQYF
DNA: TGCAGCGTTGGGACAGGGTCATACGAGCAGTACTTC
D: TRBD1
J: TRBJ2-7
V: TRBV29-1
size: many
length: 12

CDR3: CASSRSASSYNEQFF
DNA: TGTGCCAGTAGTCGATCCGCGAGCTCCTACAATGAGCAGTTCTTC
D: -
J: TRBJ2-1
V: TRBV19
size: -
length: 15

CDR3: CASSLAPGTGGGRQLFF
DNA: TGTGCCAGCAGCTTAGCCCCGGGGACAGGGGGCGGGCGGCAACTGTTTTTT
D: TRBD1
J: TRBJ1-4
V: TRBV7-6
size: -
length: 17

CDR3: CASSPVGLDTQYF
DNA: TGTGCCAGCAGCCCCGTCGGACTTGATACGCAGTATTTT
D: -
J: TRBJ2-3
V: TRBV7-3
size: few
length: 13

CDR3: CASSIGGRANYGYTF
DNA: TGTGCCAGTAGTATAGGCGGCAGGGCTAACTATGGCTACACCTTC
D: -
J: TRBJ1-2
V: TRBV19
size: -
length: 15

CDR3: CASSLESSGVGETQYF
DNA: TGCGCCAGCAGCTTGGAGTCTAGCGGGGTCGGTGAGACCCAGTACTTC
D: TRBD2
J: TRBJ2-5
V: TRBV5-1
size: few
length: 16

CDR3: CASSQVTVTEAFF
DNA: TGTGCCAGCAGCCAAGTTACGGTAACTGAAGCTTTCTTT
D: -
J: TRBJ1-1
V: TRBV3-1
size: -
length: 13

CDR3: CASSIQVKSYEQYF
DNA: TGTGCCAGCAGTATACAGGTAAAATCCTACGAGCAGTACTTC
D: -
J: TRBJ2-7
V: TRBV12-3/TRBV12-4
size: -
length: 14

CDR3: CASSLDLKGSTDTQYF
DNA: TGTGCCAGCAGCTTAGACCTAAAGGGTAGCACAGATACGCAGTATTTT
D: -
J: TRBJ2-3
V: TRBV7-9
size: -
length: 16